This T cell receptor beta chain was recovered during a study of shared clonotypes between healthy human individuals. General study findings and limits: Though the depth was large, rarefaction showed that sorted-subset sequencing was incomplete.

Using immunoSEQ multiplex PCR, the repertoire was profiled, and TCRdb retains in-frame clones only, with some absent. The top ten clones hold 0.3% of a sample with about 580,000 clones, roughly 98% of them seen once. The naive CD8 fraction comprised CD45RO-negative cells positively selected for CCR7 and excluded terminally differentiated effector memory CD45RA+ cells. V was trimmed by 0 bases and J by 2 bases, leaving 17 bases between them. This CDR3 has 18 residues. Germline V gene data show CDR1 as MGHRA and CDR2 as YSYEKL. On this clone itself: Its specificity is unknown.

Sequencing used naive CD8+ T cells sorted from blood. The TCR sequence derives from a man younger than 45 in good health. V usage is TRBV4-1 and J usage is TRBJ2-1, with D possibly TRBD1 on 6 matching bases. CDR3 residues: CASSQDSLTGSTYNEQFF. As DNA, the CDR3 is TGCGCCAGCAGCCAAGATAGTTTAACAGGGTCGACCTACAATGAGCAGTTCTTC.